This T cell receptor (beta chain) was recovered during a study of T-cell reconstitution after alpha-beta-depleted transplantation in children. This clonotype was counted between two and nine times. Preparation of the TCRbeta library used unique molecular identifiers. TCRdb re-called the PCR reads through MiXCR, storing one row per CDR3 protein. Among about 980,000 distinct CDR3 sequences listed, about 29% were seen once. Sequenced here: PBMCs, mostly from graft donor cells, sampled 360 days after TCRalphabeta/CD19-depleted stem cell transplant. The TCR was taken from a boy in the first two years of life who had a stem cell transplant for SCID, so the T cells may come from the graft donor.

In nucleotides, the CDR3 is TGTGCCAGCAGTGAGGTGGGGAGGATGGGAGTAGGTGAGCAGTTCTTC. This codes for CASSEVGRMGVGEQFF. The rearrangement uses TRBV2 and TRBJ2-1; tentative D call: TRBD2 (6 bases). V gave up 3 bases and J gave up 9 bases, with 21 bases separating them. Germline lookup yields CDR1 SNHLY and CDR2 FYNNEI. This CDR3 region has 16 residues.